The 14 T cell receptor beta chains presented below share a single source sample, sequenced in a study of cytomegalovirus exposure and HLA in healthy donors. Primers for the PCR totalled 60 Vbeta and 13 Jbeta. Assay: immunoSEQ multiplex PCR; the TCRdb copy retains only in-frame clones and omits some. The sample includes roughly 90,000 clones, about three quarters of them seen just once. Material: PBMCs. The origin of the receptors is a woman in her thirties or forties in good health and CMV-seropositive.

CDR3 amino acids: CASSLTTGTGSSYEQYF. The CDR3 coding sequence is TGCGCCAGCAGCTTGACAACCGGGACAGGGAGCTCCTACGAGCAGTACTTC. J is TRBJ2-7 and V is TRBV5-1, with 9 bases aligning to TRBD1. Germline loops: CDR1 SGHRS, CDR2 YFSETQ. This CDR3 is built from 17 residues. The ends lost 1 base at V and 0 bases at J; junction bases unmatched: 8.

The genes are TRBV5-4 and TRBJ2-3; D possibly corresponds to TRBD2 (7 bases). V lost 1 base, J lost 4 bases, and 10 bases lay in between. Germline lookup yields CDR1 SGHNT and CDR2 YYREEE (reference sequence). This CDR3 contains 14 residues. The CDR3 DNA reads TGTGCCAGCAGCTTGCGAGGGGGGGCAGATACGCAGTATTTT. Amino acids: CASSLRGGADTQYF.

The rearrangement joins TRBV7-9 to TRBJ2-7, with TRBD1 matching 9 bases. There are 17 residues in the CDR3. Germline CDR1 is SEHNR and CDR2 is FQNEAQ (reference sequence). V trimming: 5 bases; J trimming: 6 bases; junction bases outside the gene matches: 17. The CDR3 DNA reads TGTGCCAGCAGCCCCACTCTGTTTGGACAGGGGAACGGCGAGCAGTACTTC. It encodes CASSPTLFGQGNGEQYF.

The sample holds a few counts of this clone. The same CDR3 also results from other DNA sequences found in this sample. The chain carries TRBV5-1 and TRBJ2-5; D is uncertain. Germline CDR1 and CDR2: SGHRS and YFSETQ. V dropped 0 bases and J dropped 5 bases, with 8 bases sitting between them. CDR3 length: 13 residues. CDR3 in amino acids: CASSLGGRETQYF. The CDR3 DNA sequence: TGCGCCAGCAGCTTGGGTGGTCGGGAGACCCAGTACTTC.

The chain links TRBV7-9 to TRBJ2-7; TRBD1 matches at 9 bases. The CDR3 extends over 14 amino acids. Germline assignment: CDR1 SEHNR and CDR2 FQNEAQ (reference sequence). J was trimmed by 2 bases and V by 5 bases; bases with no gene match: 4. CDR3 sequence: CASSHGQGPYEQYF. The CDR3 nucleotides are TGTGCCAGCAGCCACGGACAGGGGCCCTACGAGCAGTACTTC.

This clone was seen more than once but under ten times. The chain carries TRBV6-5 and TRBJ2-7; 9 bases are shared with TRBD2. The CDR3 runs to 16 residues. The germline V gene has CDR1 MNHEY and CDR2 SVGAGI. Trimming cost V 0 bases and J 6 bases; bases outside gene matches: 9. This CDR3 is CASSYSRFSGSSEQYF. CDR3 nucleotides: TGTGCCAGCAGTTACTCGAGATTTAGCGGGAGTTCCGAGCAGTACTTC.

V is TRBV2 and J is TRBJ1-5; 8 bases agree with TRBD1. Germline V lookup: CDR1 SNHLY, CDR2 FYNNEI. V lost 6 bases to trimming and J lost 4 bases; unmatched junction nucleotides: 8. CDR3 length: 15 amino acids. CDR3 nucleotides: TGTGCCAGCAGAAGACAGGGGCAAGGGAATCAGCCCCAGCATTTT. It codes for CASRRQGQGNQPQHF.

V and J are TRBV4-2 and TRBJ1-2; 8 positions match TRBD1. Unmatched junction bases numbered 0, after V lost 3 bases and J lost 0 bases. This CDR3 spans 14 amino acids. The germline V gene has CDR1 LGHNA and CDR2 YNFKEQ. Here the CDR3 reads CASSQGQANYGYTF. In DNA form, the CDR3 reads TGTGCCAGCAGCCAGGGACAGGCTAACTATGGCTACACCTTC.

The chain combines TRBV18 with TRBJ1-4; D perhaps matches TRBD1 (5 bases). V shed 3 bases and J shed 5 bases, with 19 bases lying between them. This CDR3 region has 17 residues. Germline CDR1 is KGHSH and CDR2 is LQKENI. The CDR3 loop reads CASSPATGLSGNEKLFF. The DNA of the CDR3 is TGTGCCAGCTCACCTGCTACGGGGCTTAGCGGAAATGAAAAACTGTTTTTT.

V usage is TRBV27 and J usage is TRBJ1-5; weak D call: TRBD1 (6 bases). Germline CDR1 and CDR2: MNHEY and SMNVEV (reference sequence). The CDR3 covers 17 residues. Between the trimmed V and J ends, which lost 6 bases and 0 bases, there was a span of 18 bases. Written as DNA, the CDR3 is TGTGCCAGCAGCCCTGGACAGAGGCAGTATAGCAATCAGCCCCAGCATTTT. Protein: CASSPGQRQYSNQPQHF.

This clone turned up a few times. V usage is TRBV27 and J usage is TRBJ2-1, with 10 bases aligning to TRBD1. This CDR3 is built from 15 residues. Germline trimming cut 5 bases from V and 7 bases from J; bases unmatched to any gene: 8. The germline V gene encodes CDR1 MNHEY and CDR2 SMNVEV (reference sequence). The CDR3 DNA follows: TGTGCCAGCAGTGTTGGGACAGGGGACTGGAATGAGCAGTTCTTC. Protein sequence: CASSVGTGDWNEQFF.

The chain is built from TRBV19 and TRBJ2-7; 7 bases agree with TRBD1. Losses at the gene ends were 4 bases for V and 7 bases for J; bases not matched to a gene: 7. Germline values: CDR1 LNHDA, CDR2 SQIVND (reference sequence). CDR3 length: 13 amino acids. The CDR3 coding sequence is TGTGCCAGTAGTACCCAACCGGGACAGGAGCAGTACTTC. This translates into CASSTQPGQEQYF.

The chain links TRBV5-5 to TRBJ1-5; D remains unclear. Germline-derived CDR1 and CDR2 are SGHKS and YYEKEE (reference sequence). V was shortened by 1 base and J by 2 bases, with 4 bases between the two germline ends. CDR3 length: 13 residues. CDR3 sequence reads: CASSLQGNQPQHF. CDR3 in DNA: TGTGCCAGCAGCTTGCAGGGCAATCAGCCCCAGCATTTT.

The chain is built from TRBV28 and TRBJ2-1; TRBD2 aligns across 11 bases. Trimming removed 5 bases from V and 8 bases from J; junction bases left unmatched: 17. The CDR3 sequence is 18 residues long. Germline V gives CDR1 MDHEN, CDR2 SYDVKM. The CDR3 bases are TGTGCCAGCAGTGGTTCGGGACTAGCGGTTCGTAGCGGCGATGAGCAGTTCTTC. Translated, it gives CASSGSGLAVRSGDEQFF.